This TCR beta chain is drawn from a study of HIV-infected patients and healthy controls. Study conclusions and caveats: Untreated HIV+ repertoires had roughly threefold fewer distinct CDR3s and lower Shannon diversity than healthy controls. Compared with controls, mean Gini indices were significantly raised in HIV-infected repertoires, possibly indicating oligoclonality. With just sixteen HIV-infected individuals processed, the findings' generality was considered strongly limited.

Whole blood was used without fractionation, so all unsorted peripheral T cells were included. There are 13 residues in the CDR3. V lost 3 bases and J lost 2, with 6 bases in between. CDR1 is SGHTA, CDR2 FQGNSA, per germline. This clonotype was recorded many times. Its antigen remains unknown. Reverse transcription used around 500 ng RNA and constant-region primers for alpha and beta. Using multiplexing indices, alpha and beta chain libraries were generated apart by chain-specific third strand synthesis. One entry per CDR3 protein, called by TCRdb with MiXCR from the 5' RACE reads. The sample shows 20,000 to 30,000 distinct CDR3 sequences, about 8.5% of them seen only once.

The TCR comes from an adult in good health. This rearrangement joins TRBV7-2 to TRBJ2-3; D might be TRBD2 (6 bases). The specimen was blood. Here the CDR3 DNA reads TGTGCCAGCAGCTTGGACTACACAGATACGCAGTATTTT. Protein sequence: CASSLDYTDTQYF.